This TCR beta chain was sequenced during a study of regulatory T cells in long-lasting Graves disease. Regarding the study as a whole: With a small sample size, accuracy may have been reduced.

Of note for this clonotype: The antigen is unknown.

The CDR3 sequence is 15 residues long. V shed 0 bases, J shed 4 bases, and the junction held 1 base outside the gene matches. Germline V gene lookup returns CDR1 SGDLS and CDR2 YYNGEE. Time point: persistent/refractory GD, antithyroid drugs over 5 years with positive TRAb. There was RNA extracted from PBMCs, and the TCR library was made from it. CDR3-region Arm-PCR and iRepertoire HTBI primers produced the TCR beta libraries. Per the study methods: Looking across samples, the authors found some 60 TRBV and 12 to 15 TRBJ segments. TCRdb ran MiXCR on the multiplex PCR reads and lists one entry per CDR3 protein. The V and J calls follow TCRdb's processing rather than the paper's. The top ten clones hold roughly an eighth of a sample with roughly 400,000 distinct CDR3 sequences, 21% of them seen once.

The rearrangement links TRBV9 to TRBJ2-2; 9 bases are shared with TRBD1. This sequence originates from a female donor with Graves disease. The specimen was peripheral blood mononuclear cells (PBMCs), collected when the disease was refractory, from a patient treated with antithyroid drugs. CDR3 sequence reads: CASSVEGQGTGELFF. The CDR3 bases are TGTGCCAGCAGCGTAGAGGGACAGGGCACCGGGGAGCTGTTTTTT.